The clone carrying this T cell receptor beta chain was seen many times. The data were obtained in a study of T cells after yellow fever vaccination. TCRdb used MiXCR to reprocess the 5' RACE reads, holding one entry per CDR3 protein. Seen here are about 63,000 distinct CDR3 sequences, roughly 7.4% observed once, and the top ten hold 36%. The CDR3 length is 13 residues. Germline trimming cut 2 bases from V and 6 bases from J; bases unmatched to any gene: 1. Germline-derived CDR1 and CDR2 are MDHEN and SYDVKM. This sample comprised CD8+ T cells sorted from PBMCs, obtained 15 days after the yellow fever booster vaccination. The rearrangement uses TRBV28 and TRBJ2-1; 7 positions match TRBD1. The sequence was obtained from a man aged 25 to 45 who received the YFV17D yellow fever vaccine. The CDR3 DNA reads as TGTGCCAGCAGTTTAGAGGGGGCCAATGAGCAGTTCTTC. Its translation: CASSLEGANEQFF.